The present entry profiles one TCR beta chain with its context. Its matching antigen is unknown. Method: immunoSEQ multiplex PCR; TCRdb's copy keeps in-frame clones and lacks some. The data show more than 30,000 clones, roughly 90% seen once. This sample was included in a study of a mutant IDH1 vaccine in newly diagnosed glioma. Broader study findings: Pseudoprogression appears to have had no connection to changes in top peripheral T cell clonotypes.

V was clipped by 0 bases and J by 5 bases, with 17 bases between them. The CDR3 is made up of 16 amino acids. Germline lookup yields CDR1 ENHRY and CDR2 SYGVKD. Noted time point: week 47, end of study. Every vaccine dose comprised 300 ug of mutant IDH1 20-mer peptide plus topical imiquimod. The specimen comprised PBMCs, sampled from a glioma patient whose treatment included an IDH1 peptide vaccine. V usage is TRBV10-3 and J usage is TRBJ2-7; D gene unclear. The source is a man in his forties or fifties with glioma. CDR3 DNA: TGTGCCATCAGTGAGTCGGTCCCCCTACGGGCCCACGAGCAGTACTTC. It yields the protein CAISESVPLRAHEQYF.